This T cell receptor (beta chain) was sequenced during a study of OX40 agonist ivuxolimab in advanced cancers. As for the study in general: The treatment was a fully human IgG2 OX40 agonist, ivuxolimab. In three patients, partial responses were observed, one with hepatocellular carcinoma and two with cutaneous melanoma. In this trial design, patients received ivuxolimab intravenously at 0.01 to 10 mg/kg every 2 weeks.

The CDR3 sequence is 15 residues long. With V trimmed by 11 bases and J by 4 bases, 13 bases remained unmatched. Germline CDR1 is SNHLY and CDR2 is FYNNEI. This table comes from immunoSEQ multiplex PCR, and its TCRdb copy is limited to in-frame clones, with some not included. Of some 66,000 clones in the sample, about 77% were seen once. A single count supports this clone. Its antigen is undetermined. Study results and caveats: Dose levels from 0.1 to 3.0 mg/kg saw CD4+ and CD8+ blood T cells expand clonally by week 6.

The V and J genes are TRBV2 and TRBJ2-1, with 8 bases aligning to TRBD1. This receptor was obtained from an adult with an advanced solid tumor such as melanoma, head and neck, liver or kidney cancer. Specimen: CD4+ or CD8+ T cells sorted from blood, collected in a trial of the OX40 agonist ivuxolimab. The CDR3 nucleotides are TGTGCCTCCACTGAAACGGACAGGGTATACAATGAGCAGTTCTTC. Translating gives CASTETDRVYNEQFF.